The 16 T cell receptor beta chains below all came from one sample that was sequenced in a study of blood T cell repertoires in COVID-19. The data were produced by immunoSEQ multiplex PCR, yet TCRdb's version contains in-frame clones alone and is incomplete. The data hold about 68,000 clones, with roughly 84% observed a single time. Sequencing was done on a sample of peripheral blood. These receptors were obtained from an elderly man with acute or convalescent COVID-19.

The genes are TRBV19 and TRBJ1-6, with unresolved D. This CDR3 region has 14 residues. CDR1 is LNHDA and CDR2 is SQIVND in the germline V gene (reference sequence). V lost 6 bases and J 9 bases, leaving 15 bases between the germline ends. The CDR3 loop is CASRVRREGSPLHF. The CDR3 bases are TGTGCCAGTAGGGTGAGGAGGGAAGGTTCACCCCTCCACTTT. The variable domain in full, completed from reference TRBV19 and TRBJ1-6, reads DGGITQSPKYLFRKEGQNVTLSCEQNLNHDAMYWYRQDPGQGLRLIYYSQIVNDFQKGDIAEGYSVSREKKESFPLTVTSAQKNPTAFYLCASRVRREGSPLHFGNGTRLTVT.

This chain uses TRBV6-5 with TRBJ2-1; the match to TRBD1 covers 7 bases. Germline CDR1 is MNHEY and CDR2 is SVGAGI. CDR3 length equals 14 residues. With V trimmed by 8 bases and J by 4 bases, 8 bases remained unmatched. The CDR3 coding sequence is TGTGCCAGCCGCCGGGACAGCCAGTACAATGAGCAGTTCTTC. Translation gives CASRRDSQYNEQFF.

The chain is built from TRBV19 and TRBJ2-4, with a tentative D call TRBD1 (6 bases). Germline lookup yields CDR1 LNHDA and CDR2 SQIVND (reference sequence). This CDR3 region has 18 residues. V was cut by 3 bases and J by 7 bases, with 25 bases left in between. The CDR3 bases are TGTGCCAGTAGTATGAGGGCTGGTTGGACAGTAGACTCCAACATTCAGTACTTC. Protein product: CASSMRAGWTVDSNIQYF.

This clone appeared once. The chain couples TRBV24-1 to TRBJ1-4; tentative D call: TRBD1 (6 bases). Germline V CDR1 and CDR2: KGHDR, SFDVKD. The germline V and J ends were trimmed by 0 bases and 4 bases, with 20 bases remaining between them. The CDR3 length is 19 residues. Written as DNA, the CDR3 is TGTGCCACCAGTGATTTGGGGAGGGGGGGTACCACCCATAATGAAAAACTGTTTTTT. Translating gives CATSDLGRGGTTHNEKLFF.

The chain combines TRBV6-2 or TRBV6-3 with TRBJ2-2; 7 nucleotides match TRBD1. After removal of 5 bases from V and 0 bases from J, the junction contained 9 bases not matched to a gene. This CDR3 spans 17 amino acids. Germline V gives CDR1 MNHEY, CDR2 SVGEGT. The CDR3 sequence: CASSPRAGTANTGELFF. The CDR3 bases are TGTGCCAGCAGTCCACGAGCCGGGACAGCGAACACCGGGGAGCTGTTTTTT.

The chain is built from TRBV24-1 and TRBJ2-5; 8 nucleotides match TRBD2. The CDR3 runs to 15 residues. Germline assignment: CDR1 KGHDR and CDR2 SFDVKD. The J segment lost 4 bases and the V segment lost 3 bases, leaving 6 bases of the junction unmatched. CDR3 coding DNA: TGTGCCACCAGTGATCCCCAGACTAGCGCAGAGACCCAGTACTTC. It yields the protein CATSDPQTSAETQYF.

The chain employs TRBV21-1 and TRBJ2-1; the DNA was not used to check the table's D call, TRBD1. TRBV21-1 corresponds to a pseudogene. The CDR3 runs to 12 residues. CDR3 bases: TGTGCCAGCAGCCAGGGGTGGGATGAGCAGTTCTTC. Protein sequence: CASSQGWDEQFF.

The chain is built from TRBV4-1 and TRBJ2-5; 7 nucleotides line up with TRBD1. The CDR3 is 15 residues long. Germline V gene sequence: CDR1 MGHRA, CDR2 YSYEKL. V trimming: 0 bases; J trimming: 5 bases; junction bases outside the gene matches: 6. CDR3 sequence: CASSQDSTGLETQYF. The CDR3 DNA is TGCGCCAGCAGCCAAGATTCGACAGGGTTGGAGACCCAGTACTTC.

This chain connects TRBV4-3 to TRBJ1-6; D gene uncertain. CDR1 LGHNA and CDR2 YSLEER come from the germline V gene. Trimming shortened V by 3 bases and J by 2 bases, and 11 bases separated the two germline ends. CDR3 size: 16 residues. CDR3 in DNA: TGCGCCAGCAGCCAGATGACGACACCCTATAATTCACCCCTCCACTTT. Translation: CASSQMTTPYNSPLHF.

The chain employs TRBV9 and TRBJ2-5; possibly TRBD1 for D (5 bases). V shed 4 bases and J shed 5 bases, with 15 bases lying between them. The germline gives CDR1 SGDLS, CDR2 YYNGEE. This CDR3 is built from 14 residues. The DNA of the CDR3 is TGTGCCAGCAGCCCGGTACAGGTGGGGGAGACCCAGTACTTC. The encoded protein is CASSPVQVGETQYF.

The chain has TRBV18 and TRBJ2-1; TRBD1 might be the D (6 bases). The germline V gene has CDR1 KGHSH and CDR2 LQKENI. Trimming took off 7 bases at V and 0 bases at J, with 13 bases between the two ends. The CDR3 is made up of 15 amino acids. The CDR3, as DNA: TGTGCCAGCTTTACAGGGCAAAGCTCCTACAATGAGCAGTTCTTC. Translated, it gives CASFTGQSSYNEQFF.

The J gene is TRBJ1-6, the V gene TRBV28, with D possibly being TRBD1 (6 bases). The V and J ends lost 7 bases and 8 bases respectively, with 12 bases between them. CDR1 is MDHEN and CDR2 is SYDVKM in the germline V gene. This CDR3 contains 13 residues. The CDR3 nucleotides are TGTGCCAGCAAAGGGGGATGGGATTCACCCCTCCACTTT. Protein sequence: CASKGGWDSPLHF.

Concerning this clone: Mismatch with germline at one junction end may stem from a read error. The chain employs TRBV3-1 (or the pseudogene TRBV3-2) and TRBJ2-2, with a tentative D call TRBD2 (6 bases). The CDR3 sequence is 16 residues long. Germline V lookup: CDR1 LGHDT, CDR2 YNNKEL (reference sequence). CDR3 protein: CANSQNRDSLTEELFF. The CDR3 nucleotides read TGTGCCAACAGCCAAAACCGGGACTCCCTTACTGAGGAGCTGTTTTTT.

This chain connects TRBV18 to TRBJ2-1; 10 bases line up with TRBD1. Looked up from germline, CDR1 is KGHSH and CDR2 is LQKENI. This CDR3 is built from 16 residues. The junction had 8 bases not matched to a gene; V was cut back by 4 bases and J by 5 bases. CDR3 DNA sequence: TGTGCCAGCTCACTAGTGGGGACAGGGGTCGACAATGAGCAGTTCTTC. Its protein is CASSLVGTGVDNEQFF.

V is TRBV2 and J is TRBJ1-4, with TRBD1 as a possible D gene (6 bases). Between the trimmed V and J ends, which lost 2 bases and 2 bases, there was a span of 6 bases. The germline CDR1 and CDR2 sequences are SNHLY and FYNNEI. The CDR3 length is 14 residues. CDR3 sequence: CASSEQGTNEKLFF. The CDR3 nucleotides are TGTGCCAGCAGTGAACAGGGGACTAATGAAAAACTGTTTTTT.

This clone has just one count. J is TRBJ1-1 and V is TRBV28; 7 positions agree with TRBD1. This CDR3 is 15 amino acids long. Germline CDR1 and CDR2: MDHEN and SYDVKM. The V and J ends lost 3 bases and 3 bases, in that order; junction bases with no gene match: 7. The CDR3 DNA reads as TGTGCCAGCAGTTTGACAGGGATTGGGGACACTGAAGCTTTCTTT. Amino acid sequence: CASSLTGIGDTEAFF.